This T cell receptor (beta chain) was sequenced during a study of CDR3 diversity in severe acne. In TCRdb, the PCR reads were re-called with MiXCR into one record per CDR3 protein. The sample yields more than 85,000 distinct CDR3 sequences, roughly half seen once. This clonotype turned up a few times. Possible read error: a much larger clone is one base away. This CDR3 is built from 14 residues. The germline CDR1 and CDR2 sequences are SGHRS and YFSETQ. The chain is built from TRBV5-1 and TRBJ2-7, with D maybe TRBD2 (6 bases). The TCR sequence derives from a male donor with acne. Sequenced material: blood. CDR3 residues: CASSLAGGTYEQCF. The CDR3, as DNA: TGCGCCAGCAGCTTGGCCGGGGGAACCTACGAGCAGTGCTTC.